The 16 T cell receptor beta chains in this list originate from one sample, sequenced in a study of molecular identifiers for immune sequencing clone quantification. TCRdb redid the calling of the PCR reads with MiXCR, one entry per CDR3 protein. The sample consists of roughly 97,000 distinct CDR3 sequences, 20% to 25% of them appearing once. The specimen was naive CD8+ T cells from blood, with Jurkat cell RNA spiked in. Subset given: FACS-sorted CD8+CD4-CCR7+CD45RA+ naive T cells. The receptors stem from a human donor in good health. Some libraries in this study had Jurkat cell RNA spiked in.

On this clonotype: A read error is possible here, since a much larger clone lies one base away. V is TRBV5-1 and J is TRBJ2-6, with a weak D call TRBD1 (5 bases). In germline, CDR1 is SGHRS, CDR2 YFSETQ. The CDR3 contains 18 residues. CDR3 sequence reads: CASSLEGVYSIGANVLIF. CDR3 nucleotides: TGCGCCAGCAGCTTGGAAGGGGTCTATTCGATTGGGGCCAACGTCCTGATTTTC. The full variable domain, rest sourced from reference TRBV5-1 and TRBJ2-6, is KAGVTQTPRYLIKTRGQQVTLSCSPISGHRSVSWYQQTPGQGLQFLFEYFSETQRNKGNFPGRFSGRQFSNSRSEMNVSTLELGDSALYLCASSLEGVYSIGANVLIFGAGSRLTVL.

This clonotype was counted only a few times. The CDR3 spells CASSLDPPDPWTSGRAVVTDTQYF. CDR3 DNA: TGTGCCAGCAGCTTAGACCCCCCAGATCCTTGGACTAGCGGGAGGGCTGTTGTCACAGATACGCAGTATTTT. The chain couples TRBV11-2 to TRBJ2-3, with 15 bases fitting TRBD2. Looked up from germline, CDR1 is SGHAT and CDR2 is FQNNGV. J was trimmed by 2 bases and V by 0 bases; bases with no gene match: 21. CDR3 length: 24 residues.

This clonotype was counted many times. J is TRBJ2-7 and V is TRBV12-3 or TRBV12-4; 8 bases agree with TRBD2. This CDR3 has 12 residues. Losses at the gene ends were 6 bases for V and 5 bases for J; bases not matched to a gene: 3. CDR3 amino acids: CASSAGGDEQYF. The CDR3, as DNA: TGTGCCAGCAGCGCGGGGGGAGACGAGCAGTACTTC.

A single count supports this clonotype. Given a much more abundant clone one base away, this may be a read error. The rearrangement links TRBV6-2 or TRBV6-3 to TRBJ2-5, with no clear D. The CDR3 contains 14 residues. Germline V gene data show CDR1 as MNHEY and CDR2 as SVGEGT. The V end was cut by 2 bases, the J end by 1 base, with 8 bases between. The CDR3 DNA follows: TGTGCCAGCAGTTACAACTTTACCCAAGAGACCCAGTACTTC. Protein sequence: CASSYNFTQETQYF.

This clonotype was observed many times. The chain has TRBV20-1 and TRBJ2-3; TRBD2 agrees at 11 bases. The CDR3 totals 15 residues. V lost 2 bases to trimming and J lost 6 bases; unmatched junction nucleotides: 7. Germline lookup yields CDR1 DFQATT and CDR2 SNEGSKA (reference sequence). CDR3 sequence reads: CSARTSGRTSDTQYF. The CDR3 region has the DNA TGCAGTGCTAGAACTAGCGGGAGAACTAGTGATACGCAGTATTTT.

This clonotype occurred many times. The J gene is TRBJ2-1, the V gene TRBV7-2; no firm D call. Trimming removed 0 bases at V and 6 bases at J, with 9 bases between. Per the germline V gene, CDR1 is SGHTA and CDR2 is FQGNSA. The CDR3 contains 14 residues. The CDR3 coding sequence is TGTGCCAGCAGCTTAGCGTCAGTACTCAATGAGCAGTTCTTC. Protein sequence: CASSLASVLNEQFF.

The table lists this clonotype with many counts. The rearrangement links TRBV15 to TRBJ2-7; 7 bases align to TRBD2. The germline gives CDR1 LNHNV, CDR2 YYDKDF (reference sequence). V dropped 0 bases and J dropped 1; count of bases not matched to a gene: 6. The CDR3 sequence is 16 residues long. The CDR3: CATSRDSLAASYEQYF. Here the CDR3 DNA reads TGTGCCACCAGCAGAGATAGCCTAGCGGCATCCTACGAGCAGTACTTC.

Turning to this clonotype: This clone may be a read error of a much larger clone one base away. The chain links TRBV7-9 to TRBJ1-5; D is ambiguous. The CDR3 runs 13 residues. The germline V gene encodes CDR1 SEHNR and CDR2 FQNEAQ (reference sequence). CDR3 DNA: TGTGCCGGCAGCTTAGGGAGAGATCAGCCCCAGCATTTT. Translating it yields CAGSLGRDQPQHF. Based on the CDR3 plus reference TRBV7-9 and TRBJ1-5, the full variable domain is DTGVSQNPRHKITKRGQNVTFRCDPISEHNRLYWYRQTLGQGPEFLTYFQNEAQLEKSRLLSDRFSAERPKGSFSTLEIQRTEQGDSAMYLCAGSLGRDQPQHFGDGTRLSIL.

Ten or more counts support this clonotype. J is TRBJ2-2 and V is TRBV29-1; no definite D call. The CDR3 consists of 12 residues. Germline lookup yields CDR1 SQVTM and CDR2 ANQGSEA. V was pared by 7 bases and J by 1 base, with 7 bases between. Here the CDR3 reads CSADGNTGELFF. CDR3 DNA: TGCAGCGCCGACGGGAACACCGGGGAGCTGTTTTTT.

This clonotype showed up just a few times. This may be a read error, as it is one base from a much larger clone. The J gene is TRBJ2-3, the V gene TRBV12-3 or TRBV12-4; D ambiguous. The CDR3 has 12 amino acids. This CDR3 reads CVSSFYTDTQYF. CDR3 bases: TGTGTCAGCAGTTTTTATACAGATACGCAGTATTTT.

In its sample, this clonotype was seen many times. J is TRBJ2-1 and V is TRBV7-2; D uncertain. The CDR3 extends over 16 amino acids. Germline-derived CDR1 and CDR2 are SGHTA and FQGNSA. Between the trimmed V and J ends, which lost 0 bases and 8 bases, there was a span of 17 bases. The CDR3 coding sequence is TGTGCCAGCAGCTTAGCTGCGGACCCCCCGGCGGATGAGCAGTTCTTC. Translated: CASSLAADPPADEQFF.

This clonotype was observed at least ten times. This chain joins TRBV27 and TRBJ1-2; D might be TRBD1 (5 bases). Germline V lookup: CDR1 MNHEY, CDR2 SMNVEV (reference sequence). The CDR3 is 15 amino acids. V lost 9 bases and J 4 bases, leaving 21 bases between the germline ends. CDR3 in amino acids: CASSVEGPTGYGYTF. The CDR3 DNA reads TGTGCCAGTTCCGTGGAGGGACCCACCGGCTATGGCTACACCTTC.

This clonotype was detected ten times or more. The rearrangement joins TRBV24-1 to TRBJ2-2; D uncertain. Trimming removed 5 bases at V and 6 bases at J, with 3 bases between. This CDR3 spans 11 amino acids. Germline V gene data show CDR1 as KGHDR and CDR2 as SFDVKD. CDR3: CATSVSGELFF. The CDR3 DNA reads TGTGCCACCAGTGTCTCCGGGGAGCTGTTTTTT.

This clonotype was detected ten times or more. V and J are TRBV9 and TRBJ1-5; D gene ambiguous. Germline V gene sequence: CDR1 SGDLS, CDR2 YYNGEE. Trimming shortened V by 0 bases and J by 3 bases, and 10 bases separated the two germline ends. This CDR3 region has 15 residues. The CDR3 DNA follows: TGTGCCAGCAGCGTAGGGCGACACGCCAATCAGCCCCAGCATTTT. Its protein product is CASSVGRHANQPQHF.

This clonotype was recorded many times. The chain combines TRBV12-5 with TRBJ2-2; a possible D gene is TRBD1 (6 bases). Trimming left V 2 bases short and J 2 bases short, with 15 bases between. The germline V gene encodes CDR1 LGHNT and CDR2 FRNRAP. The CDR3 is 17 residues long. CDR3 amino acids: CASGLTPGHPNTGELFF. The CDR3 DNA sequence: TGTGCTAGTGGTTTGACACCGGGACACCCCAACACCGGGGAGCTGTTTTTT.

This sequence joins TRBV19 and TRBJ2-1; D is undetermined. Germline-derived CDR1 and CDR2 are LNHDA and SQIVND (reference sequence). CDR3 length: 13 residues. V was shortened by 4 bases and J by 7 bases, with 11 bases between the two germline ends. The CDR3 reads CASSRVAENEQFF. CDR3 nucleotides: TGTGCCAGTAGTAGGGTAGCTGAGAATGAGCAGTTCTTC.